Below are 29 T cell receptor beta chains sequenced from a single sample in a study of T cell changes during pregnancy in multiple sclerosis. Clones were sequenced by immunoSEQ multiplex PCR, and TCRdb holds only the in-frame ones, with some missing. This table holds approximately 40,000 clones, about nine tenths found once. Here the sequenced sample was CD4+ T cells from peripheral blood mononuclear cells, taken after pregnancy. These receptor sequences come from a female donor in good health, enrolled as a control in a pregnancy study.

The chain combines TRBV19 with TRBJ1-3; 8 bases are shared with TRBD1. The V gene end was trimmed by 7 bases and the J gene end by 4 bases; junction bases not matched to a gene: 24. CDR1 is LNHDA and CDR2 is SQIVND in the germline V gene (reference sequence). This CDR3 is built from 20 residues. CDR3 in DNA: TGTGCCAGTACCACCGACCCCCCCGGGACAGGCATAGTTGGAGGAAACACCATATATTTT. Its translation: CASTTDPPGTGIVGGNTIYF.

This chain connects TRBV18 to TRBJ2-4; D might be TRBD1 (5 bases). V lost 3 bases and J lost 3, with 12 bases in between. The germline V gene encodes CDR1 KGHSH and CDR2 LQKENI. The CDR3 extends over 15 amino acids. The CDR3 loop is CASSPAYDSKNIQYF. The CDR3 bases are TGTGCCAGCTCACCTGCGTACGACAGCAAAAACATTCAGTACTTC.

This sequence joins TRBV27 and TRBJ1-5; possibly TRBD1 for D (6 bases). The CDR3 spans 13 residues. The germline V and J ends were trimmed by 6 bases and 1 base, with 7 bases remaining between them. Germline V gene data show CDR1 as MNHEY and CDR2 as SMNVEV (reference sequence). The CDR3 region has the DNA TGTGCCAGCAGAACAGGGAGCAATCAGCCCCAGCATTTT. Its protein product is CASRTGSNQPQHF.

The chain links TRBV5-1 to TRBJ2-1; D is ambiguous. CDR3 size: 14 residues. Germline lookup yields CDR1 SGHRS and CDR2 YFSETQ. V was trimmed by 2 bases and J by 8 bases, leaving 14 bases between them. The CDR3: CASSFEQIRDEQFF. CDR3 DNA sequence: TGCGCCAGCAGCTTCGAACAGATCCGAGATGAGCAGTTCTTC.

The table lists this clone with a few counts. The CDR3 reads CASSYSRVSSGNTIYF. In nucleotides, the CDR3 is TGTGCCAGCAGTTACTCTAGAGTAAGCTCTGGAAACACCATATATTTT. The V gene is TRBV6-5, the J gene TRBJ1-3; no firm D call. Germline CDR1 MNHEY, CDR2 SVGAGI. This CDR3 has 16 residues. V was cut by 0 bases and J by 0 bases, with 9 bases left in between.

This sequence joins TRBV18 and TRBJ2-3, with 9 bases that match TRBD1. There are 15 residues in the CDR3. The germline gives CDR1 KGHSH, CDR2 LQKENI. The trim removed 4 bases at V and 5 bases at J, leaving 7 bases unmatched. The chain's CDR3 is CASSRDRASEDTQYF. CDR3 bases: TGTGCCAGCTCACGGGACAGGGCATCGGAAGATACGCAGTATTTT.

The chain combines TRBV6-5 with TRBJ2-7, with TRBD1 matching 8 bases. This CDR3 contains 15 residues. The J segment lost 3 bases and the V segment lost 7 bases, leaving 11 bases of the junction unmatched. CDR1 is MNHEY, CDR2 SVGAGI, per germline. The CDR3 protein is CASKQPGQDLYEQYF. The DNA for the CDR3 is TGTGCCAGCAAACAACCGGGACAGGACCTCTACGAGCAGTACTTC.

V is TRBV6-6 and J is TRBJ2-3; 7 positions agree with TRBD2. Germline V gene sequence: CDR1 MNHNY, CDR2 SVGAGI (reference sequence). V gave up 7 bases and J gave up 5 bases; unmatched junction bases: 12. CDR3 length: 15 residues. The CDR3 loop is CASTYRSGEGDTQYF. CDR3 nucleotide sequence: TGTGCCAGCACCTACAGGAGCGGGGAGGGAGATACGCAGTATTTT.

The CDR3 protein is CASSYRGGGTEAFF. CDR3 nucleotides: TGTGCCAGCAGCTACAGGGGAGGAGGCACTGAAGCTTTCTTT. The V gene is TRBV28, the J gene TRBJ1-1, with TRBD1 identical over 7 bases. The CDR3 is made up of 14 amino acids. The V gene's germline CDR1 is MDHEN and CDR2 SYDVKM. V lost 6 bases, J lost 4 bases, and 8 bases stayed unmatched.

The chain recombines TRBV19 with TRBJ1-2, with a tentative D call TRBD1 (6 bases). In germline, CDR1 is LNHDA, CDR2 SQIVND (reference sequence). V gave up 3 bases and J gave up 4 bases, with 12 bases separating them. CDR3 length: 14 amino acids. The CDR3 region is CASSMQGISYGYTF. CDR3 nucleotides: TGTGCCAGTAGTATGCAGGGGATCAGCTATGGCTACACCTTC.

The chain has TRBV28 and TRBJ1-5; no definite D call. Looked up from germline, CDR1 is MDHEN and CDR2 is SYDVKM. The CDR3 length is 16 residues. The V end was cut by 6 bases, the J end by 1 base, with 16 bases between. The DNA of the CDR3 is TGTGCCAGCAGGGCGGGAGTTAGAGGGAGCAATCAGCCCCAGCATTTT. Amino acid sequence: CASRAGVRGSNQPQHF.

This sequence joins TRBV4-3 and TRBJ1-4; 10 bases map to TRBD1. This CDR3 has 15 residues. Trimming cost V 3 bases and J 8 bases; bases outside gene matches: 6. Germline CDR1 is LGHNA and CDR2 is YSLEER. CDR3 bases: TGCGCCAGCAGCCAGACGGACAGGGGGGGGGAAAAACTGTTTTTT. Translated, it gives CASSQTDRGGEKLFF.

This chain joins TRBV5-6 and TRBJ1-6; 12 bases align to TRBD1. This CDR3 is 18 amino acids long. The germline V gene has CDR1 SGHDT and CDR2 YYEEEE. The ends lost 4 bases at V and 9 bases at J; junction bases unmatched: 14. The CDR3: CASSRGDRGLFSGSPLHF. The CDR3 DNA sequence: TGTGCCAGCAGCAGGGGGGACAGGGGGCTTTTTTCGGGTTCACCCCTCCACTTT.

The chain is built from TRBV27 and TRBJ2-3, with 14 bases that match TRBD2. Per germline, CDR1 MNHEY and CDR2 SMNVEV (reference sequence). The CDR3 is 18 residues long. J gave up 1 base and V 4 bases, and 7 bases lay outside the gene matches. CDR3 sequence: CASSSGTSGSYGTDTQYF. CDR3 nucleotide sequence: TGTGCCAGCAGTTCTGGGACTAGCGGGAGTTATGGCACAGATACGCAGTATTTT.

The rearrangement uses TRBV19 and TRBJ2-7; TRBD1 agrees at 9 bases. The CDR3 runs 14 residues. The germline V gene has CDR1 LNHDA and CDR2 SQIVND (reference sequence). The V segment lost 3 bases and the J segment 5 bases; nucleotides outside the gene matches: 5. For the CDR3, the DNA is TGTGCCAGTAGTATGCGGACAGGGGCCGACGAGCAGTACTTC. Translation gives CASSMRTGADEQYF.

V gene TRBV5-4 combines with J gene TRBJ2-3; 12 bases are a match to TRBD2. From germline, CDR1 is SGHNT and CDR2 YYREEE (reference sequence). The ends lost 4 bases at V and 6 bases at J; junction bases unmatched: 6. The CDR3 covers 15 residues. The DNA of the CDR3 is TGTGCCAGCAGCCCCCCTACTAGCGGGGGGGATACGCAGTATTTT. This encodes CASSPPTSGGDTQYF.

This chain joins TRBV29-1 and TRBJ2-5, with D perhaps matching TRBD1 (6 bases). CDR1 is SQVTM and CDR2 is ANQGSEA in the germline V gene. Trimming cost V 5 bases and J 2 bases, with 12 bases left between them. This CDR3 has 13 residues. The CDR3 sequence: CSVPGAAQETQYF. The DNA of the CDR3 is TGCAGCGTTCCAGGGGCGGCTCAAGAGACCCAGTACTTC.

The V and J genes are TRBV6-1 and TRBJ1-2; D is unclear. V dropped 2 bases and J dropped 2 bases, with 12 bases sitting between them. This CDR3 contains 15 residues. Germline V gene lookup returns CDR1 MNHNS and CDR2 SASEGT. The CDR3 nucleotides read TGTGCCAGCAGTGAATCACTAGCGCAGAACTATGGCTACACCTTC. The encoded protein is CASSESLAQNYGYTF.

The J gene is TRBJ1-5, the V gene TRBV11-2, with TRBD1 matching 7 bases. After removal of 3 bases from V and 4 bases from J, the junction contained 0 bases not matched to a gene. CDR1 and CDR2 (germline): SGHAT, FQNNGV. The CDR3 is 13 amino acids. The CDR3 DNA follows: TGTGCCAGCAGCTTGGACAGGAATCAGCCCCAGCATTTT. Amino acids: CASSLDRNQPQHF.

V and J are TRBV11-3 and TRBJ2-2, with TRBD2 matching over 8 bases. The V gene's germline CDR1 is SGHNT and CDR2 YENEEA. This CDR3 spans 15 amino acids. V lost 6 bases to trimming and J lost 6 bases; unmatched junction nucleotides: 9. This chain's CDR3 is CASRGTTGGSGELFF. CDR3 sequence (DNA): TGTGCCAGCAGGGGGACAACGGGGGGGTCCGGGGAGCTGTTTTTT. Using reference TRBV11-3 and TRBJ2-2 for the parts outside the CDR3, the full variable domain is EAGVVQSPRYKIIEKKQPVAFWCNPISGHNTLYWYLQNLGQGPELLIRYENEEAVDDSQLPKDRFSAERLKGVDSTLKIQPAELGDSAVYLCASRGTTGGSGELFFGEGSRLTVL.

The chain combines TRBV5-8 with TRBJ1-1, with D possibly matching TRBD1 (5 bases). The CDR3 spans 14 residues. V lost 4 bases and J lost 1, with 11 bases in between. The germline gives CDR1 SGHTS, CDR2 YDEGEE. Here the CDR3 DNA reads TGTGCCAGCAGCACGGGACTCGGGAACACTGAAGCTTTCTTT. Amino acid sequence: CASSTGLGNTEAFF.

This sequence joins TRBV18 and TRBJ2-2, with D unresolved. The germline V and J ends were trimmed by 2 bases and 4 bases, with 5 bases remaining between them. This CDR3 is built from 13 residues. Germline CDR1 reads KGHSH; CDR2 reads LQKENI. The DNA of the CDR3 is TGTGCCAGCTCACCAGGCAGCACCGGGGAGCTGTTTTTT. It yields the protein CASSPGSTGELFF.

The genes are TRBV5-1 and TRBJ1-1; D is possibly TRBD1 (5 bases). Germline CDR1 is SGHRS and CDR2 is YFSETQ. V gave up 0 bases and J gave up 4 bases, with 13 bases separating them. The CDR3 is 15 residues long. The CDR3 region has the DNA TGCGCCAGCAGCTTGGAAGGCGGGGCAGCCACTGAAGCTTTCTTT. Translated, it gives CASSLEGGAATEAFF.

This clone occurred once. J is TRBJ2-2 and V is TRBV19; D gene ambiguous. The CDR3 is made up of 13 amino acids. V gave up 5 bases and J gave up 3 bases, with 7 bases separating them. Germline V CDR1 and CDR2: LNHDA, SQIVND (reference sequence). The CDR3 is CASSFQDTGELFF. In nucleotides, the CDR3 is TGTGCCAGTAGTTTCCAGGACACCGGGGAGCTGTTTTTT.

The CDR3 coding sequence is TGTGCCAGCAGCCGCGGGACAGGGGATACTGAAGCTTTCTTT. Its translation: CASSRGTGDTEAFF. V and J are TRBV7-6 and TRBJ1-1; 10 nucleotides agree with TRBD1. The germline gives CDR1 SGHVS, CDR2 FNYEAQ. The CDR3 extends over 14 amino acids. V lost 5 bases to trimming and J lost 5 bases; unmatched junction nucleotides: 5.

The chain's CDR3 is CASSPDSLYGYTF. CDR3 coding DNA: TGTGCCAGCAGCCCCGACAGCCTCTATGGCTACACCTTC. The chain combines TRBV6-6 with TRBJ1-2, with D possibly being TRBD1 (5 bases). Between the trimmed V and J ends, which lost 6 bases and 4 bases, there was a span of 12 bases. The CDR3 has 13 amino acids. Germline V CDR1 and CDR2: MNHNY, SVGAGI (reference sequence).

This chain joins TRBV6-6 and TRBJ1-4; no reliable D call. Trimming removed 6 bases at V and 12 bases at J, with 8 bases between. This CDR3 contains 10 residues. Germline V gene sequence: CDR1 MNHNY, CDR2 SVGAGI (reference sequence). Here the CDR3 reads CASRNRELFF. The CDR3 DNA reads as TGTGCCAGCAGAAACCGGGAACTGTTTTTT.

This chain joins TRBV6-1 and TRBJ1-4; 9 nucleotides agree with TRBD1. The CDR3 extends over 14 amino acids. Germline lookup yields CDR1 MNHNS and CDR2 SASEGT. V dropped 6 bases and J dropped 2; count of bases not matched to a gene: 1. The chain's CDR3 is CASRGTGTNEKLFF. The CDR3 DNA sequence: TGTGCCAGCAGGGGGACAGGGACTAATGAAAAACTGTTTTTT.

V and J are TRBV7-2 and TRBJ2-1; the match to TRBD2 covers 15 bases. V gave up 3 bases and J gave up 9 bases; unmatched junction bases: 9. Germline CDR1 and CDR2: SGHTA and FQGNSA. The CDR3 covers 17 residues. The chain's CDR3 is CASSLGLAGGGGGEQFF. CDR3 nucleotides: TGTGCCAGCAGCTTGGGACTAGCGGGAGGCGGTGGGGGTGAGCAGTTCTTC. Full variable domain (missing parts from reference TRBV7-2 and TRBJ2-1): GAGVSQSPSNKVTEKGKDVELRCDPISGHTALYWYRQSLGQGLEFLIYFQGNSAPDKSGLPSDRFSAERTGGSVSTLTIQRTQQEDSAVYLCASSLGLAGGGGGEQFFGPGTRLTVL.